Below are 26 T cell receptor beta chains sequenced from a single sample in a study of neurological immune-mediated disorders (dated by TCRdb to the late 2010s). Receptors were amplified or captured by 5' RACE. Sequencing was performed on an Illumina HiSeq 2500. The public sequencing data were trimmed at Q25 with fastp and processed into clonotypes with MiXCR by TCRdb, which kept only in-frame beta chains. Each CDR3 protein gets just one entry, which takes the most common genes and DNA from the rows behind it. Counted in this sample were around 67,000 distinct CDR3 sequences; around 5.2% of them appeared once. Roughly 7% of the sample is held by the ten biggest clonotypes. Material: PBMCs. These receptors all come from a man between 18 and 35 years old with multiple sclerosis.

The sample holds many counts of this clonotype. V is TRBV20-1 and J is TRBJ2-7; a possible D gene is TRBD2 (6 bases). The CDR3 contains 15 residues. Germline CDR1 is DFQATT and CDR2 is SNEGSKA (reference sequence). V lost 5 bases, J lost 3 bases, and 20 bases lay in between. CDR3 sequence (DNA): TGCAGTGCTGAACGGACTATCCGCGGGGTCTACGAGCAGTACTTC. Its translation: CSAERTIRGVYEQYF.

This chain links TRBV9 with TRBJ2-3; 11 nucleotides align to TRBD2. The length of the CDR3 is 14 residues. Looked up from germline, CDR1 is SGDLS and CDR2 is YYNGEE. With V trimmed by 5 bases and J by 4 bases, 3 bases remained unmatched. The DNA for the CDR3 is TGTGCCAGCAGTGATAGCGGGAGGGCAGATACGCAGTATTTT. This translates into CASSDSGRADTQYF.

This clonotype has ten or more counts. The J gene is TRBJ1-2, the V gene TRBV29-1; a possible D gene is TRBD1 (5 bases). The CDR3 length is 13 residues. V shed 5 bases and J shed 4 bases, with 14 bases lying between them. The germline CDR1 and CDR2 sequences are SQVTM and ANQGSEA. The CDR3 DNA reads as TGCAGCGTTTGGGTGGGCGGGACCTATGGCTACACCTTC. This sequence encodes CSVWVGGTYGYTF. Looking up the rest from reference TRBV29-1 and TRBJ1-2 gives the full variable domain: SAVISQKPSRDICQRGTSLTIQCQVDSQVTMMFWYRQQPGQSLTLIATANQGSEATYESGFVIDKFPISRPNLTFSTLTVSNMSPEDSSIYLCSVWVGGTYGYTFGSGTRLTVV.

This clonotype has ten or more counts. The chain couples TRBV5-1 to TRBJ1-3; D is ambiguous. The V gene's germline CDR1 is SGHRS and CDR2 YFSETQ. V lost 4 bases, J lost 0 bases, and 8 bases lay in between. The CDR3 consists of 14 residues. The CDR3 sequence: CASSGHDSGNTIYF. CDR3 bases: TGCGCCAGCAGCGGGCACGACTCTGGAAACACCATATATTTT.

In its sample, this clonotype was seen many times. V and J are TRBV20-1 and TRBJ2-7; a possible D gene is TRBD1 (6 bases). The CDR3 has 15 amino acids. Germline V gene sequence: CDR1 DFQATT, CDR2 SNEGSKA (reference sequence). Trimming left V 0 bases short and J 2 bases short, with 14 bases between. CDR3 in amino acids: CSARDIAGVPYEQYF. For the CDR3, the DNA is TGCAGTGCTAGAGATATCGCAGGGGTACCCTACGAGCAGTACTTC.

This clonotype occurred many times. This chain uses TRBV11-2 with TRBJ2-5; D is unresolved. The germline V and J ends were trimmed by 0 bases and 7 bases, with 12 bases remaining between them. The CDR3 covers 14 residues. CDR1 is SGHAT, CDR2 FQNNGV, per germline. CDR3 DNA: TGTGCCAGCAGCTTAGATGAGGCGGCCAGGACCCAGTACTTC. Residues: CASSLDEAARTQYF.

This clonotype was recorded at least ten times. This rearrangement joins TRBV7-9 to TRBJ2-5, with 7 nucleotides matching TRBD1. The germline gives CDR1 SEHNR, CDR2 FQNEAQ (reference sequence). Losses at the gene ends were 3 bases for V and 4 bases for J; bases not matched to a gene: 8. The CDR3 has 15 amino acids. Written as DNA, the CDR3 is TGTGCCAGCAGCTTTACCGGACAGGCCCCAGAGACCCAGTACTTC. Translation: CASSFTGQAPETQYF.

The chain joins TRBV27 to TRBJ1-4; D ambiguous. Germline V lookup: CDR1 MNHEY, CDR2 SMNVEV (reference sequence). The V gene lost 4 bases and the J gene lost 0 bases, with 12 bases spanning the gap. The CDR3 runs 16 residues. CDR3 in DNA: TGTGCCAGCAGTTGGCCCCGGGTTTCAACTAATGAAAAACTGTTTTTT. Translation: CASSWPRVSTNEKLFF.

This clonotype has at least ten counts. The V gene is TRBV29-1, the J gene TRBJ2-5; a possible D gene is TRBD2 (7 bases). Germline lookup yields CDR1 SQVTM and CDR2 ANQGSEA. V lost 4 bases and J 2 bases, leaving 14 bases between the germline ends. This CDR3 has 14 amino acids. The DNA of the CDR3 is TGCAGCGTTGGGAGGGGAGGGGGACAAGAGACCCAGTACTTC. This gives the protein CSVGRGGGQETQYF.

This clonotype appeared many times. The rearrangement uses TRBV7-2 and TRBJ2-2, with 14 nucleotides matching TRBD2. The CDR3 loop spans 16 amino acids. The trim removed 3 bases at V and 10 bases at J, leaving 7 bases unmatched. Looked up from germline, CDR1 is SGHTA and CDR2 is FQGNSA. CDR3 amino acids: CASSFQTSGRAVELFF. The CDR3 DNA sequence: TGTGCCAGCAGCTTTCAGACTAGCGGGAGGGCCGTGGAGCTGTTTTTT.

This clonotype was picked up many times. This chain connects TRBV5-1 to TRBJ2-5; no definite D call. Germline V gene data show CDR1 as SGHRS and CDR2 as YFSETQ. The CDR3 has 16 residues. V lost 4 bases and J 5 bases, leaving 21 bases between the germline ends. CDR3 coding DNA: TGCGCCAGCAGCCTGTACGATACACGGGTGGGGGAGACCCAGTACTTC. Amino acids: CASSLYDTRVGETQYF.

This clonotype was seen repeatedly, ten times or more. This chain links TRBV2 with TRBJ1-5; D might be TRBD1 (5 bases). The V end was cut by 3 bases, the J end by 7 bases, with 16 bases between. CDR1 and CDR2 from the germline V gene are SNHLY and FYNNEI. There are 15 residues in the CDR3. The CDR3 reads CASSEGGVGGQPQHF. CDR3 DNA: TGTGCCAGCAGTGAGGGAGGGGTAGGAGGGCAGCCCCAGCATTTT.

This clonotype was found many times. This sequence joins TRBV7-8 and TRBJ1-6; D is perhaps TRBD1 (5 bases). Germline V CDR1 and CDR2: SGHVS, FQNEAQ. V was clipped by 5 bases and J by 5 bases, with 16 bases between them. This CDR3 is built from 16 residues. Here the CDR3 reads CASSPFLTANNSPLHF. As DNA, the CDR3 is TGTGCCAGCAGCCCCTTTCTGACAGCCAATAATTCACCCCTCCACTTT.

This clonotype was observed many times. This chain links TRBV28 with TRBJ2-1, with TRBD1 matching 9 bases. The CDR3 runs to 13 residues. The V segment lost 6 bases and the J segment 7 bases; nucleotides outside the gene matches: 4. Germline lookup yields CDR1 MDHEN and CDR2 SYDVKM. The CDR3 DNA is TGTGCCAGCAGCCCCGGACAGGGGAATGAGCAGTTCTTC. It yields the protein CASSPGQGNEQFF.

The sample holds many counts of this clonotype. The chain employs TRBV7-9 and TRBJ1-2; TRBD1 matches at 8 bases. After removal of 1 base from V and 4 bases from J, the junction contained 8 bases not matched to a gene. The CDR3 loop spans 16 amino acids. Germline-derived CDR1 and CDR2 are SEHNR and FQNEAQ (reference sequence). CDR3 DNA: TGTGCCAGCAGCTTAGATTTGGTCAGGGGGCCCTATGGCTACACCTTC. Residues: CASSLDLVRGPYGYTF.

This clonotype came up a few times. This chain's CDR3 is CASSLGGTNTEAFF. The DNA of the CDR3 is TGCGCCAGCAGCTTGGGGGGGACGAACACTGAAGCTTTCTTT. The chain combines TRBV5-1 with TRBJ1-1; maybe TRBD1 (5 bases). V was clipped by 0 bases and J by 1 base, with 7 bases between them. CDR1 is SGHRS, CDR2 YFSETQ, per germline. The CDR3 consists of 14 residues. The full variable domain, rest sourced from reference TRBV5-1 and TRBJ1-1, is KAGVTQTPRYLIKTRGQQVTLSCSPISGHRSVSWYQQTPGQGLQFLFEYFSETQRNKGNFPGRFSGRQFSNSRSEMNVSTLELGDSALYLCASSLGGTNTEAFFGQGTRLTVV.

This clonotype was counted at least ten times. The chain couples TRBV7-9 to TRBJ2-5; no firm D call. The V end was cut by 8 bases, the J end by 5 bases, with 15 bases between. Germline V gene data show CDR1 as SEHNR and CDR2 as FQNEAQ (reference sequence). The CDR3 is 13 residues long. The CDR3 DNA is TGTGCCAGCCGCCTAAAAGGCGAGGAGACCCAGTACTTC. Its translation: CASRLKGEETQYF.

There are a few counts of this clonotype. Just one base apart from a much larger clone, this may be a read error. The V call is TRBV21-1, the J call TRBJ2-7; no DNA check was done on the table's D call, TRBD1. TRBV21-1 represents a pseudogene. This CDR3 has 15 residues. The CDR3, as DNA: TGTGCCAGCAGCAAAACTCCAGGGGGCATCTTAGAGCAGTACTTC. It translates to CASSKTPGGILEQYF.

This clonotype was seen repeatedly, ten times or more. The chain recombines TRBV15 with TRBJ1-1, with 8 bases fitting TRBD1. V was clipped by 8 bases and J by 5 bases; unmatched bases: 19. Germline CDR1 and CDR2: LNHNV and YYDKDF (reference sequence). The CDR3 has 17 amino acids. The CDR3 bases are TGTGCCACCGGGCGCCAGGCCAGAGCGCAGGGGGCAACTGAAGCTTTCTTT. Residues: CATGRQARAQGATEAFF.

A few counts support this clonotype. An end of the junction does not agree with germline; a read error may underlie this. V gene TRBV28 combines with J gene TRBJ1-5; 7 nucleotides match TRBD1. The V gene's germline CDR1 is MDHEN and CDR2 SYDVKM. The CDR3 has 14 amino acids. This chain's CDR3 is CASRPGGSNQPQNF. The CDR3 nucleotides are TGTGCCAGCAGACCAGGGGGGAGCAATCAGCCCCAGAATTTT.

This chain connects TRBV27 to TRBJ2-7; D tentatively reads TRBD1 or TRBD2 (6 bases each). This CDR3 spans 15 amino acids. Germline assignment: CDR1 MNHEY and CDR2 SMNVEV (reference sequence). The ends were cut back, 5 bases at V and 0 bases at J, with 14 bases in the middle. The CDR3 DNA reads TGTGCCAGCAGTCCAACGGGGGCCAACTCCTACGAGCAGTACTTC. This gives the protein CASSPTGANSYEQYF.

This clonotype was observed many times. The chain has TRBV29-1 and TRBJ1-1; TRBD1 might be the D (5 bases). Germline V lookup: CDR1 SQVTM, CDR2 ANQGSEA. V lost 7 bases and J 1 base, leaving 13 bases between the germline ends. The CDR3 loop spans 13 amino acids. The CDR3 DNA reads as TGCAGCGCGACGACAGAAACGAACACTGAAGCTTTCTTT. This gives the protein CSATTETNTEAFF.

At least ten counts were recorded for this clonotype. The chain has TRBV6-2 or TRBV6-3 and TRBJ1-2, with TRBD1 as a possible D gene (6 bases). The V and J ends lost 7 bases and 0 bases respectively, with 21 bases between them. Looked up from germline, CDR1 is MNHEY and CDR2 is SVGEGT. This CDR3 region has 17 residues. CDR3 DNA: TGTGCCAGCAAGGGGGTTGGGACCGACTCTGCTAACTATGGCTACACCTTC. This codes for CASKGVGTDSANYGYTF.

This clonotype was picked up many times. This chain uses TRBV4-2 with TRBJ1-2; no definite D call. The V gene lost 4 bases and the J gene lost 6 bases, with 21 bases spanning the gap. This CDR3 region has 16 residues. CDR1 and CDR2 from the germline V gene are LGHNA and YNFKEQ. CDR3 in amino acids: CASSRPGGLRKDGYTF. The CDR3 region has the DNA TGTGCCAGCAGCCGCCCTGGTGGGCTCCGAAAAGATGGCTACACCTTC.

This clonotype was counted between two and nine times. This chain links TRBV7-2 with TRBJ2-6; D is perhaps TRBD1 (5 bases). This CDR3 spans 15 amino acids. The V gene's germline CDR1 is SGHTA and CDR2 FQGNSA. Trimming took 4 bases from V and 0 from J, leaving 7 bases between them. CDR3 amino acids: CASSSTVSGANVLTF. CDR3 DNA sequence: TGTGCCAGCAGCTCGACAGTCTCTGGGGCCAACGTCCTGACTTTC.

The genes are TRBV11-2 and TRBJ1-5; D is perhaps TRBD1 (5 bases). CDR1 SGHAT and CDR2 FQNNGV come from the germline V gene. This CDR3 is 15 amino acids long. V shed 5 bases and J shed 4 bases, with 15 bases lying between them. The DNA of the CDR3 is TGTGCCAGCAGCCCGATGGCAGGGTTAAATCAGCCCCAGCATTTT. Amino acids: CASSPMAGLNQPQHF.